This entry concerns a single T cell receptor beta chain. The target of this receptor is not known. The junction and the germline gene differ at one end; a read error may be behind it. The sample is drawn from a study of Ad26.COV2.S vaccination and SARS-CoV-2 variants (dated by TCRdb to about 2021). Background on the whole study: Donors in the vaccine arm were drawn from COV1001, a multicentre, randomized, double-blind, placebo-controlled phase I-IIa trial testing Ad26.COV2.S in healthy adults. A total of approximately 30 samples were included in the TCR-sequenced set, comprising about 20 Ad26.COV2.S vaccine recipients, 5 placebo recipients and 8 SARS-CoV-2 convalescent individuals. Sequencing of the TCRbeta repertoire served to evaluate the specificity and breadth of SARS-CoV-2-reactive T cell receptors following Ad26.COV2.S vaccination. Throughout the experiments and outcome assessment, investigators stayed blinded to trial group allocation. Participants in the trial were split at random into five groups of five each, receiving low-dose or high-dose Ad26.COV2.S once or twice, or else placebo on both occasions. Ad26.COV2.S was administered intramuscularly at 5 x 10^10 or 1 x 10^11 viral particles, either as a single shot or as two shots given 56 days apart.

The germline V gene yields SGHRS for CDR1 and YFSETQ for CDR2. There are 14 amino acids in the CDR3, from cysteine to phenylalanine inclusive. The sequence is cut down to CDR3 DNA, 42 bases in frame from base 1. The full study reports these points: The authors noted that the TCR breadth and depth analyses may have underestimated total T cell responses. Comparable non-spike TCR breadth was observed between vaccine and placebo recipients, consistent with only spike being contained in the vaccine. After vaccination, spike-specific CD8+ and CD4+ T cell responses were reported to show substantial breadth. Comparing responses between vaccine doses or regimens was not something the study was powered to do. Spike-specific TCR breadth was higher in Ad26.COV2.S recipients than in placebo recipients (P = 0.0014).

Reading the label with the study, this specimen's treatment or condition is: about 20 received Ad26.COV2.S at low or high dose, single or two shots; about five received placebo; per-sample allocation not given. Repertoires of vaccine and placebo recipients were sequenced from samples taken on day 63 after the first injection. Cohort 1b enrolled some 25 adults aged 18-55 years at a single site in Boston, USA, between 29 July and 7 August 2020. Ad26.COV2.S consisted of a replication-incompetent adenovirus type 26 vector by which a prefusion-stabilized SARS-CoV-2 spike protein from the original Wuhan strain was expressed. The immunoSEQ Assay was the method used to sequence TCRbeta CDR3 regions. After extraction, genomic DNA underwent amplification by bias-controlled multiplex PCR, followed by high-throughput sequencing. The paper's processing steps were these. To quantify the absolute abundance of every unique TCRbeta CDR3 region, sequences were collapsed and filtered. T cell fraction was estimated by normalizing TCRbeta template counts to usable DNA, with usable DNA measured through amplification of reference genes found in all nucleated cells. Repertoire TCRs were annotated as SARS-CoV-2-specific when V gene, CDR3 amino acid sequence and J gene were exactly matched to a known reactive TCR set. The reference SARS-CoV-2 TCR set came from MIRA and was filtered for enrichment in COVID-19-positive ImmuneCODE repertoires, removing public or cross-reactive TCRs. Using the MIRA antigens, annotated TCRs were further analysed by specific ORF or by position within an ORF. Breadth was defined as the number of annotated unique rearrangements divided by the total number of unique productive rearrangements, and depth was defined as the summed frequency of the annotated unique rearrangements. Two-sided Wilcoxon rank-sum tests were used to compare TCR breadth between groups. Entries here come from immuneACCESS through TCRdb and include only in-frame sequences with V and J called. Some clones fail to appear in such tables; in the studies checked, an unresolved V gene covers under half of the shortfall, and the cause of the remainder is unknown. Clone size and the V and J calls come from that table; the DNA yielded D and trimming. The sample includes some 350,000 clones, with 70% to 90% observed a single time. Clones ranked in the top ten supply 2.5% to 3.5% of the sample.

Sample: peripheral blood, taken in a trial of Ad26.COV2.S vaccine versus placebo. The sequence came from a person aged 18-65 years who received the Ad26.COV2.S COVID-19 vaccine or a placebo. Recombination joined TRBV5-1 with TRBJ2-1; TRBD2 agrees with 9 junctional bases. CDR3 region: CARSGGGVFHEQFF. The nucleotide sequence is given as TGCGCCCGCAGCGGCGGGGGGGTCTTCCATGAGCAGTTCTTC. Outside the CDR3, residues come from the reference TRBV5-1 and TRBJ2-1 proteins, so the full variable domain is: KAGVTQTPRYLIKTRGQQVTLSCSPISGHRSVSWYQQTPGQGLQFLFEYFSETQRNKGNFPGRFSGRQFSNSRSEMNVSTLELGDSALYLCARSGGGVFHEQFFGPGTRLTVL.